A single TCR beta chain is shown here with its context. Only a few counts were recorded for this clonotype. Its target antigen remains unknown. The record has no base qualities; no much larger clone is one base away. The data originate from a study of blood T cells in healthy people across ages (dated by TCRdb to 2013 to 2016). Regarding the study in general: In model experiments, template switching captured about one uniquely barcoded TCR beta cDNA molecule for every two T cells. The study measured age-related changes in TCR beta repertoire diversity using deep sequencing normalized with unique cDNA molecular identifiers. Donors were grouped into four age groups: young (average approximately 15 years), middle-aged (approximately 41), aged (around 56) and long-lived (approximately 78). Donors of different ages were randomly distributed across sequencing lanes to avoid experimental bias. Two additional independent replicas of 1 million unique cDNA reads from the same blood draw were analyzed for two donors (one aged 18 to 30 and one aged 80 or older). What the authors observed across the whole study: Because donor CMV infection status was unknown, age-related changes in expanded clonotypes were potentially confounded. Observed TCR beta diversity per million T cells fell roughly linearly with age, and a significant reduction was already apparent by age around 40. Estimates of total diversity based on one million sequenced T cells were regarded as lower bounds and as underestimates. Bulk unsorted PBMC profiling prevented conclusive comparison of naive and antigen-experienced compartments. Observed TCR beta diversity correlated strongly with the percentage of naive T cells measured by flow cytometry. The long-lived group showed more naive CD4+ T cells, fewer expanded clones and increased TCR diversity than the aged group, suggesting age selection.

The donors were roughly 39 Caucasian individuals from Russia, aged 6 to 90 years, who were systemically healthy. Each donor gave 8 to 10 milliliters of peripheral blood, collected into EDTA-treated Vacutainer tubes. Ficoll-Paque density-gradient centrifugation was used to isolate PBMCs, with at least 7 million obtained per sample. Total RNA, at least 6 micrograms per sample, was extracted from PBMCs with Trizol reagent. For every donor, flow cytometry on a PBMC aliquot measured the percentage of naive CD45RAhigh/CD27high T cells. The CDR3 measures 15 amino acids from cysteine to phenylalanine. Only the CDR3 part of the read is kept: 45 bases, read in frame from the first base. The junction shows trimming of 0 bases on V and 10 bases on J, and the gene matches do not reach 7 bases of it. As encoded in the germline V gene (reference sequence), CDR1 is DFQATT while CDR2 is SNEGSKA. Libraries were prepared through 5' RACE. Data came from an Illumina HiSeq 2500. A second PCR of roughly 7 to 11 cycles was performed with a sample-barcoded 5' primer and a J-beta primer mix. A template-switch 5' adaptor carrying 12 random nucleotides introduced a unique molecular identifier onto each TCR beta cDNA molecule. At least 2.5 million CDR3-containing paired-end reads were obtained from each sample. First-strand cDNA synthesis was performed from all RNA using the Mint cDNA synthesis kit, with priming by a TRBC-specific oligonucleotide. Following uracil-DNA glycosylase treatment, a first 18-cycle PCR with universal primers M1SS and BC2_uni_R was performed on all cDNA. Per the original workflow: For normalization, 1 million high-quality reads, each with a distinct molecular identifier, were randomly selected from each sample. Reads sharing molecular identifiers were discarded rather than binned into consensus sequences. MiTCR, with a Q25 quality threshold and the strictest error-elimination algorithm, was used for CDR3 identification, clonotype clustering and error correction. Lower-bound total TCR beta diversity was estimated with a nonparametric unseen species model using Euler transformation. In-frame beta chains were kept once TCRdb had trimmed the public reads at Q25 with fastp and called clones with MiXCR. Rows with a matching CDR3 protein are joined into one entry that keeps the most common DNA and genes. For this entry, the V and J calls and clone size follow TCRdb and not the study's own pipeline. This sample is represented by over a million distinct CDR3 sequences; around 45% of them were singletons. Together, the top ten hold approximately 17% of the sample.

The sequence came from a woman aged 55-75 years in good health. What was sequenced was blood. This chain is built from TRBV20-1 and TRBJ1-6, with 9 bases matching TRBD1. The DNA reads as follows: TGCAGTGCTAGAGAGGGGAGTGACAGGGGGTCACCCCTCCACTTT. It translates to CSAREGSDRGSPLHF.